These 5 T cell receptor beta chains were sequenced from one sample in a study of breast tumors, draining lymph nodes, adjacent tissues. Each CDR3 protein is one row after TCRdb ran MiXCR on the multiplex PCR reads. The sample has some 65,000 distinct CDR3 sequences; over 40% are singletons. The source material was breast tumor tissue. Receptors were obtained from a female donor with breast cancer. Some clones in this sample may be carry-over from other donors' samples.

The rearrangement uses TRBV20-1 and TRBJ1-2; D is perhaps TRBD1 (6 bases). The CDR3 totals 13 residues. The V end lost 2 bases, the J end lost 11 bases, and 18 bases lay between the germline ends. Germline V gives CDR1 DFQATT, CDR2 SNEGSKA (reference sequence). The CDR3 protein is CSARLAGGQGYTF. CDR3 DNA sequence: TGCAGTGCTAGATTAGCAGGTGGGCAGGGGTACACCTTC.

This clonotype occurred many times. In DNA, the CDR3 is TGTGCCAGCGGTGAGCCCTCCTATAATTCACCCCTCCACTTT. Protein product: CASGEPSYNSPLHF. The gene calls are TRBV6-6 and TRBJ1-6; D is unclear. This CDR3 has 14 amino acids. Germline V gene data show CDR1 as MNHNY and CDR2 as SVGAGI (reference sequence). V was shortened by 8 bases and J by 0 bases, with 8 bases between the two germline ends.

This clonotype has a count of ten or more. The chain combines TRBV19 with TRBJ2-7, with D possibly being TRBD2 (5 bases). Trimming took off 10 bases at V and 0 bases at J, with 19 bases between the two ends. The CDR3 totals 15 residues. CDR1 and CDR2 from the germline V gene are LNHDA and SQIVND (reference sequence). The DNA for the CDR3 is TGTGCCACCTCGAGTATTGAGGGATTCTCCTACGAGCAGTACTTC. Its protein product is CATSSIEGFSYEQYF.

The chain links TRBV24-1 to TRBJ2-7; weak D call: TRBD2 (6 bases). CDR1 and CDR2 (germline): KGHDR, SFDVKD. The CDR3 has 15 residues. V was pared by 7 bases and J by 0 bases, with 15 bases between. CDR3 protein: CATSPAAGSSYEQYF. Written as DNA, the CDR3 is TGTGCCACCAGCCCTGCGGCGGGGAGCTCCTACGAGCAGTACTTC.

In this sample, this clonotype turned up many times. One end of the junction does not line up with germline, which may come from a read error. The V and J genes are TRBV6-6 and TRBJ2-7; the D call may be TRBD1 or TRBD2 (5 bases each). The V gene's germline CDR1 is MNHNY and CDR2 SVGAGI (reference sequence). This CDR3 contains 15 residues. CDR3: CASSHSLVGAYEQYF. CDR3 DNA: TGTGCCAGCAGTCACTCTTTGGTGGGGGCCTACGAGCAGTACTTC.